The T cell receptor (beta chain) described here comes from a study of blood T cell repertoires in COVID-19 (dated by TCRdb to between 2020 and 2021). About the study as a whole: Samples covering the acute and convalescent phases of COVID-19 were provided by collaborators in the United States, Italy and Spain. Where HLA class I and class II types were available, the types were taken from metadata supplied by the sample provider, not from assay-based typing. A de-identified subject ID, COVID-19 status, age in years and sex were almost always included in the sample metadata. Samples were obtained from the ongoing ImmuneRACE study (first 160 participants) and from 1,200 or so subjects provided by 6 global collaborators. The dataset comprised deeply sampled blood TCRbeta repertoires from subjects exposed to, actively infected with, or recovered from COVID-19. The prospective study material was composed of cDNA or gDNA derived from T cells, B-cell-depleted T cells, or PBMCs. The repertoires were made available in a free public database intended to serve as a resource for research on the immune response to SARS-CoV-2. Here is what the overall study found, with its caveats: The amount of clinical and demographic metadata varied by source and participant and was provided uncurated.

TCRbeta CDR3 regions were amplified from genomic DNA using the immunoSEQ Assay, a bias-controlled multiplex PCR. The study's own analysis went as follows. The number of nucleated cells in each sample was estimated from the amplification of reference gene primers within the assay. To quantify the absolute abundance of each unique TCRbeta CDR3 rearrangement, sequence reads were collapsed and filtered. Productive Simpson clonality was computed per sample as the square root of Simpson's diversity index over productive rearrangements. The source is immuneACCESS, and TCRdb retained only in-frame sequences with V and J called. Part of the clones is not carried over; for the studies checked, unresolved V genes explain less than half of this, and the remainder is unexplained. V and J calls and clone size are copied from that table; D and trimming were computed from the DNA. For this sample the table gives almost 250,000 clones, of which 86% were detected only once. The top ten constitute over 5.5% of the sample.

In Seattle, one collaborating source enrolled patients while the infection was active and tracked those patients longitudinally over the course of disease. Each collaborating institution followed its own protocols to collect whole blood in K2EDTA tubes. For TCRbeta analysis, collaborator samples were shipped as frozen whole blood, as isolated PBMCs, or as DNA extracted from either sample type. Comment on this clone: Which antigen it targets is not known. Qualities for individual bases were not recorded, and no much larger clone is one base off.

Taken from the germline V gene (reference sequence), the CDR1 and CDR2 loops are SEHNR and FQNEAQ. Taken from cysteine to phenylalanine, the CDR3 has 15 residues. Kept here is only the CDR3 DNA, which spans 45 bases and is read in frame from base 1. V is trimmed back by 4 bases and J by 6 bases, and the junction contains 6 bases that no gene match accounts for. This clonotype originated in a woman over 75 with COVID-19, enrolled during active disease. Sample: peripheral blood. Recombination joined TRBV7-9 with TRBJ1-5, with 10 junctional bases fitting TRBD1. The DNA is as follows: TGTGCCAGCAGCTATGGACAGGGGGACAGTCAGCCCCAGCATTTT. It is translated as CASSYGQGDSQPQHF.